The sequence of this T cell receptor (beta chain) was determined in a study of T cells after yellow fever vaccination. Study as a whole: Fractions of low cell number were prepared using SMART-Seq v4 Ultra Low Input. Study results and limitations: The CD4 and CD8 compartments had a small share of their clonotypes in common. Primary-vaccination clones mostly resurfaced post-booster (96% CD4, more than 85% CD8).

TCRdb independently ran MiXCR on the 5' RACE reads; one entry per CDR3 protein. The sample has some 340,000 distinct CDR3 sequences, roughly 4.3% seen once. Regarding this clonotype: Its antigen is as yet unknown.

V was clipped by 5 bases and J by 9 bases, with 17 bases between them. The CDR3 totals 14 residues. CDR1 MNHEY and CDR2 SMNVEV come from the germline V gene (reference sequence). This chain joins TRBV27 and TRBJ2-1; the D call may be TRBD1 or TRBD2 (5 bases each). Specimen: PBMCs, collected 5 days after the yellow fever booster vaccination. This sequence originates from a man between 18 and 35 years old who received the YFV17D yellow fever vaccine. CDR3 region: CASSAPSRGTEQFF. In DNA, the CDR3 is TGTGCCAGCAGTGCCCCCTCCCGAGGGACTGAGCAGTTCTTC.